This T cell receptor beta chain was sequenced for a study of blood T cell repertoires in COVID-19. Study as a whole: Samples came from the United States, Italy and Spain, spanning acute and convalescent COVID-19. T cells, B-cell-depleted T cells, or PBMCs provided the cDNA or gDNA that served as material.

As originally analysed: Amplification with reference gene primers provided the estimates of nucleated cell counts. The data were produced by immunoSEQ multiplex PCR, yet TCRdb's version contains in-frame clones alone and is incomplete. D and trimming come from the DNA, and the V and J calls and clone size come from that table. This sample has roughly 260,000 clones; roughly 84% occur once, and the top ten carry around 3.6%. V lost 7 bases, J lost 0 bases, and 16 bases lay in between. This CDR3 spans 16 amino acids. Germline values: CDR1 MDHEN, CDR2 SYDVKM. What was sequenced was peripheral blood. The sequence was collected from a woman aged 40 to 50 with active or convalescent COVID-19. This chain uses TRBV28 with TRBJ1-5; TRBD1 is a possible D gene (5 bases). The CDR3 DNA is TGTGCCAGCAATGAGCAGGGTCTTTATAGCAATCAGCCCCAGCATTTT. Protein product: CASNEQGLYSNQPQHF.